This T cell receptor beta chain was sequenced during a study of T cell changes during pregnancy in multiple sclerosis. Assay used: immunoSEQ multiplex PCR; TCRdb lists only in-frame clones, some missing. The sample has about 50,000 clones, 80% to 95% seen once. The CDR3 contains 15 residues. Unmatched junction bases numbered 6, after V lost 0 bases and J lost 5 bases. Germline V gene lookup returns CDR1 SGDLS and CDR2 YYNGEE. The specimen was CD4+ T cells from peripheral blood mononuclear cells, collected after pregnancy. This chain links TRBV9 with TRBJ1-2; TRBD1 matches at 8 bases. The clonotype originates from a female donor with multiple sclerosis, enrolled in a pregnancy study. This chain's CDR3 is CASSVVAGGLYGYTF. The DNA of the CDR3 is TGTGCCAGCAGCGTAGTGGCAGGGGGCCTTTATGGCTACACCTTC.